This is a list of T cell receptor beta chains from one sample in a study of cytomegalovirus exposure and HLA in healthy donors. Clones were read by immunoSEQ multiplex PCR, and TCRdb kept only the in-frame ones, dropping some. The table includes more than 140,000 clones, about 80% detected once. The sequenced material came from PBMCs. The receptors stem from a male donor in good health and CMV-seronegative. Each CDR3 is given with its conserved first and last residue. The order of the fields is J gene, V gene, CDR3 length, CDR3 protein.

TRBJ2-3 TRBV7-2 16 CASSLEASGRADTQYF
TRBJ2-3 TRBV9 15 CASNLAGGLGDTQYF
TRBJ1-1 TRBV18 14 CASSPLTGNTEAFF
TRBJ2-7 TRBV5-1 16 CASSLSTGTGPYEQYF
TRBJ1-2 TRBV30 14 CAWRWGTGDYGYTF
TRBJ2-7 TRBV2 14 CANWDRPSPYEQYF
TRBJ1-1 TRBV2 13 CASSDRGPTEAFF
TRBJ2-2 TRBV7-6 16 CASSSSGTSNTGELFF
TRBJ2-2 TRBV15 17 CATSLPVGAQDTGELFF
TRBJ2-7 TRBV5-4 16 CASSLAGTSGFYEQYF
TRBJ2-3 TRBV7-9 14 CASSFAGSADTQYF
TRBJ1-1 TRBV7-6 13 CASSLGQNTEAFF
TRBJ2-2 TRBV19 16 CASSTGLAGRAGELFF
TRBJ1-4 TRBV7-6 15 CASSFGTGQREKLFF
TRBJ1-3 TRBV6-1 14 CASSVTGNGNTIYF
TRBJ2-2 TRBV7-3 14 CASSFRQGTGELFF
TRBJ2-5 TRBV7-8 15 CASSPRTTLGETQYF
TRBJ2-1 TRBV11-3 13 CASSLISGGEQFF
TRBJ1-2 TRBV5-6 14 CASSLPGVSYGYTF
TRBJ1-1 TRBV5-6 16 CASSLGGQALDTEAFF
TRBJ2-3 TRBV7-9 14 CASSPWTDTDTQYF
TRBJ1-2 TRBV27 13 CASSLVQGNGYTF
TRBJ1-2 TRBV9 12 CASSVGQWGYTF
TRBJ2-5 TRBV6-5 13 CASSYQGWETQYF
TRBJ2-5 TRBV25-1 13 CASSDRSQETQYF
TRBJ2-1 TRBV7-9 17 CSSSLAFRAFENDEQFF
TRBJ2-3 TRBV7-2 12 CASSLTTAGRYF
TRBJ2-7 TRBV30 12 CAWSGTAYEQYF
TRBJ1-1 TRBV27 14 CASSFYEGRAEAFF
TRBJ2-5 TRBV25-1 15 CASSALGTVQETQYF
TRBJ1-2 TRBV4-3 14 CASSQDWRIYGYTF
TRBJ1-6 TRBV27 16 CASSFRWDRVGSPLHF
TRBJ1-5 TRBV5-4 15 CASSLAPERNQPQHF
TRBJ1-6 TRBV7-9 15 CASSPTGKGDSPLHF
TRBJ1-4 TRBV9 15 CASTTRGATGEKLFF
TRBJ1-1 TRBV7-9 14 CASSRGQGGFGAFF
TRBJ1-2 TRBV6-5 14 CASSYRDRGYGYTF
TRBJ1-5 TRBV4-1 14 CASSPLGGNQPQHF
TRBJ1-5 TRBV10-3 14 CAISESRVNQPQHF
TRBJ2-5 TRBV5-1 16 CASSLVLAGGQETQYF
TRBJ2-5 TRBV13 14 CASTEALAQETQYF
TRBJ2-5 TRBV18 14 CASSPPSDRETQYF
TRBJ1-5 TRBV5-8 16 CASSLAGHLSNQPQHF
TRBJ1-1 TRBV10-3 13 CAISDRGNTEAFF
TRBJ1-1 TRBV9 15 CASSSAGPPNTEAFF
TRBJ2-5 TRBV6-6 16 CASKPPVERAGETQYF